The entry below gives a single T cell receptor beta chain sequence along with its context. Its antigen is not yet known. Per-base qualities were not stored, and no clone one base away is much larger. This sample was sequenced with an Illumina NovaSeq 6000. TCRalpha and TCRbeta cDNA libraries were built by 5'RACE with constant-segment primers, adding sample barcodes and unique molecular identifiers. Trizol reagent was used to extract RNA from every sample. The libraries were amplified in two PCR steps, and the second step added a second sample barcode and Illumina TruSeq adapters. The libraries were sequenced on an Illumina NovaSeq using 2 x 150 bp paired-end reads. The authors' analysis ran thus. Demultiplexing of reads and collapsing into UMI-guided consensus sequences were performed with migec v1.2.7. Using mixcr v2.1.11, the UMI consensuses were aligned to TRA and TRB V and J templates and assembled into clonotypes. A clonotype was counted as expanded or contracted only when both edgeR and NoisET called the clonotype significant, with the noise models trained on biological replicates. edgeR calls used a false discovery rate-adjusted p below 0.01 and a log2 fold-change threshold of 1. As an exploratory analysis of dynamics, max-normalized trajectories of the 1000 most abundant clonotypes were examined by PCA with hierarchical clustering. The CD4 or CD8 phenotype of responding clones was assigned using the separately sequenced CD4+ and CD8+ repertoires. TCRdb handled the public reads itself, with Q25 trimming in fastp and clone calling in MiXCR, and kept productive beta chains. Duplicate CDR3 protein sequences are folded into a single record with the most common DNA and genes. TCRdb assigned the V and J calls; the authors' analysis was not used. The sample yields a few hundred thousand distinct CDR3 sequences; 20% to 25% were counted once. The ten largest account for over 20% of the sample.

The data originate from a study of T-cell memory formation after mild COVID-19 (dated by TCRdb to the early 2020s). Context from the whole study: TCR sequence clusters from the two donors were found to be largely donor specific. Longitudinal TCRalpha and TCRbeta repertoire sequencing tracked T-cell clones expanding and contracting after mild COVID-19 in a couple of donors. The cohort was made up of two young adult volunteers, one female and one male, who were previously healthy. The study at large found these results: Clones that contracted from day 15 to 85 showed balanced CD4/CD8 phenotypes, whereas a second wave of clones that expanded from day 15 to 37 leaned towards CD4+. Contracting CD4+ clones were located mainly in the CM and EM memory subsets, whereas CD8+ clones were found to be enriched in EMRA. The second-wave clones that peaked on day 37 were not confirmed to be SARS-CoV-2 specific. Some responding clones were detected in pre-infection memory, which suggested that pre-existing cross-reactive memory T cells had joined the SARS-CoV-2 response. Only two mild cases were covered by the study, and larger cohorts that include severe cases with pre-infection samples were considered necessary.

Ficoll-Paque density gradient centrifugation was used to isolate PBMCs. Including cysteine and phenylalanine, the CDR3 has 15 amino acids. Just the 45-base CDR3 DNA is kept, in frame starting at base 1. V and J are truncated by 3 bases and 3 bases respectively, leaving an intervening sequence of 15 bases. Sequences SGHTA (CDR1) and FQGNSA (CDR2) are obtained from the germline V gene. The chain is assembled from TRBV7-2 and TRBJ2-7, with TRBD2 perhaps the D gene, on 6 matching bases. Sequenced sample: PBMCs or a T cell subset sorted from them (not recorded which). The sequence came from a man aged 18 to 29 who had mild COVID-19 (a few samples of this study predate the infection). The sample titles of this study are shuffled in the database, so cell type and time point are left out; the donor was told from shared clones. The DNA sequence reads TGTGCCAGCAGCTTTGGCGGGACGTCGTTCTACGAGCAGTACTTC. This yields the protein CASSFGGTSFYEQYF.